This TCR beta chain was captured in a study of T cells in Graves' hyperthyroidism and ophthalmopathy. Across the whole study: Peripheral blood was taken when the disease was first diagnosed, before any treatment began.

TCR beta CDR3 regions were amplified from RNA. A first-round RT-PCR of the TCR CDR3 used the HTBI primer set. MiXCR was run by TCRdb on the multiplex PCR reads, yielding one entry per CDR3 protein. The sample holds a few hundred thousand distinct CDR3 sequences, roughly 14% seen once. This clonotype was seen a handful of times. Its antigen is unknown. Since a much larger clone is just one base distant, this may be a read error. Findings and limits, study-wide: Most thyroid clonotypes with frequency above 0.001 were detected in blood. Through a model of 13 V-J features, ophthalmopathy was separated from stable hyperthyroidism.

The germline gives CDR1 MNHEY, CDR2 SMNVEV (reference sequence). V lost 1 base to trimming and J lost 5 bases; unmatched junction nucleotides: 13. This CDR3 has 19 residues. The chain uses TRBV27 and TRBJ2-1; 11 bases are a match to TRBD2. The sequence derives from a woman between 40 and 55 years old with Graves' hyperthyroidism that later progressed to Graves' ophthalmopathy. Sequencing input: blood. The CDR3 loop reads CASSLFYGLAGGTDNEQFF. In DNA form, the CDR3 reads TGTGCCAGCAGTTTATTTTACGGATTAGCGGGAGGGACGGACAATGAGCAGTTCTTC.